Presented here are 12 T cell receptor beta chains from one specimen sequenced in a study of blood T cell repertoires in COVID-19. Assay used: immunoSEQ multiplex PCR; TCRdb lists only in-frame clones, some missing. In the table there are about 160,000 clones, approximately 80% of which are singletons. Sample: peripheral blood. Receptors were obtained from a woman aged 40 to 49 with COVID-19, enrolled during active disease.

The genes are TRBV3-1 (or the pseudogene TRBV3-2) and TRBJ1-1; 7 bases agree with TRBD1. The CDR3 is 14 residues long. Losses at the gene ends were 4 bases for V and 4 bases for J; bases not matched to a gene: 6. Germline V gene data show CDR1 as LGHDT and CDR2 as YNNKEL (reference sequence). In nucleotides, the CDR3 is TGTGCCAGCAGCCTGGGGACAGAGCTCACTGAAGCTTTCTTT. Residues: CASSLGTELTEAFF.

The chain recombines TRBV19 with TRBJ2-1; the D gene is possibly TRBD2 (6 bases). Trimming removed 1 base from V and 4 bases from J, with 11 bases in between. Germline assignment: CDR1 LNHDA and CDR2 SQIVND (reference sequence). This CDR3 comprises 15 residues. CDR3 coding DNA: TGTGCCAGTAGTATAGTTAGCGGAGAATACAATGAGCAGTTCTTC. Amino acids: CASSIVSGEYNEQFF.

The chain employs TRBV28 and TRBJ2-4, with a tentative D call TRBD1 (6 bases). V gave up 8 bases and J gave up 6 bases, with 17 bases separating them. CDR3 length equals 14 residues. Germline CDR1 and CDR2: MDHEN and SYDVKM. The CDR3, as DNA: TGTGCCAGCTCGCCCCCCGGGACACCAAACATTCAGTACTTC. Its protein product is CASSPPGTPNIQYF.

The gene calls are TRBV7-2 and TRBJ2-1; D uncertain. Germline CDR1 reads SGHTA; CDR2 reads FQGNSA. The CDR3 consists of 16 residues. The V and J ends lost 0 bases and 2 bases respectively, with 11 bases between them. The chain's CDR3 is CASSLAGAGTYNEQFF. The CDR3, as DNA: TGTGCCAGCAGCTTAGCGGGCGCAGGTACCTACAATGAGCAGTTCTTC.

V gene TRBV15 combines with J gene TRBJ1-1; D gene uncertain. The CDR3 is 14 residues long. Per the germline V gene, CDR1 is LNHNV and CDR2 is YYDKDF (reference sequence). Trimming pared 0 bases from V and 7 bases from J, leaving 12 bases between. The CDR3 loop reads CATSRDRRRNEAFF. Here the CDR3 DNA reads TGTGCCACCAGCAGAGATCGGAGACGGAATGAAGCTTTCTTT.

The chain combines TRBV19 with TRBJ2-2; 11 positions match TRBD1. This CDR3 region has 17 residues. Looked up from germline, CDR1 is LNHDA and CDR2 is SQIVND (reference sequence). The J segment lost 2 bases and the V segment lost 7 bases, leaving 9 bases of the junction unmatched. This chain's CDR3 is CASKRVGTGGNTGELFF. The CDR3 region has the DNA TGTGCCAGTAAAAGGGTAGGGACAGGGGGTAACACCGGGGAGCTGTTTTTT.

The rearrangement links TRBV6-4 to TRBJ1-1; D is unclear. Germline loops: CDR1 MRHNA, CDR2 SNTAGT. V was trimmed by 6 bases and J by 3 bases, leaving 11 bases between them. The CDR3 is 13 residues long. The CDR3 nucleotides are TGTGCCAGCAGGAGTAGCGGGGACACTGAAGCTTTCTTT. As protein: CASRSSGDTEAFF.

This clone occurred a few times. DNA for the CDR3: TGTGCCAGTAGTATAAGCGGGAAATTAGTAGAGACCCAGTACTTC. As protein: CASSISGKLVETQYF. V gene TRBV19 combines with J gene TRBJ2-5; 7 bases align to TRBD2. The CDR3 loop spans 15 amino acids. Trimming at V came to 2 bases and at J to 4 bases, leaving 7 bases not matched to a gene. Germline V gene lookup returns CDR1 LNHDA and CDR2 SQIVND (reference sequence).

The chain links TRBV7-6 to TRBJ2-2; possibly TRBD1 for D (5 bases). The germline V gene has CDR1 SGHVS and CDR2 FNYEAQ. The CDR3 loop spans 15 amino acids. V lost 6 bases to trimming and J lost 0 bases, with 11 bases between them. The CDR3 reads CASRRDRTNTGELFF. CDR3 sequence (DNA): TGTGCCAGCAGGCGAGACAGAACGAACACCGGGGAGCTGTTTTTT.

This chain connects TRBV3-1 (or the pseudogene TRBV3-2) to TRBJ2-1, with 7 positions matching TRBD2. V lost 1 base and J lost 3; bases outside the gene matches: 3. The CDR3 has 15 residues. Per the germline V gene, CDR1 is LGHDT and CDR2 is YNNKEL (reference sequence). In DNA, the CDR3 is TGTGCCAGCAGCCAAGCGCCTAGCGGCTACAATGAGCAGTTCTTC. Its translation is CASSQAPSGYNEQFF.

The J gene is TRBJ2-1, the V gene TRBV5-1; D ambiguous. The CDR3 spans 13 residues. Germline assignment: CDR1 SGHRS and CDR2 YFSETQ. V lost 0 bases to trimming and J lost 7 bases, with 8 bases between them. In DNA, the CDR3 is TGCGCCAGCAGCTTGGGGAGTGGGAATGAGCAGTTCTTC. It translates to CASSLGSGNEQFF.

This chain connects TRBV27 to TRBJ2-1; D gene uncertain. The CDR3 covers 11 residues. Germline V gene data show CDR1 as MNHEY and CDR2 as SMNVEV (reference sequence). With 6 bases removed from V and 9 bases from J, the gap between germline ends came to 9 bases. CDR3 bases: TGTGCCAGCAGGGCAGGCCTTGAGCAGTTCTTC. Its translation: CASRAGLEQFF.